This T cell receptor (beta chain) was captured in a study of cytomegalovirus exposure and HLA in healthy donors. Both 60 Vbeta primers and 13 Jbeta primers went into the PCR. The table came from immunoSEQ multiplex PCR; TCRdb's copy has only in-frame clones and leaves some out. Found here are about 160,000 clones, 80% to 90% of them singletons; the top ten hold roughly 2.1%. Per the germline V gene, CDR1 is SEHNR and CDR2 is FQNEAQ (reference sequence). Trimming pared 4 bases from V and 7 bases from J, leaving 17 bases between. The CDR3 sequence is 15 residues long. Sequencing was carried out using PBMCs. The receptor was derived from a man younger than 35 in good health and CMV-seronegative. The V call is TRBV7-9, the J call TRBJ1-5; possibly TRBD1 for D (6 bases). The DNA for the CDR3 is TGTGCCAGCAGCTCCAAGGGGGTCGTAGGCCAGCCCCAGCATTTT. It is translated as CASSSKGVVGQPQHF.